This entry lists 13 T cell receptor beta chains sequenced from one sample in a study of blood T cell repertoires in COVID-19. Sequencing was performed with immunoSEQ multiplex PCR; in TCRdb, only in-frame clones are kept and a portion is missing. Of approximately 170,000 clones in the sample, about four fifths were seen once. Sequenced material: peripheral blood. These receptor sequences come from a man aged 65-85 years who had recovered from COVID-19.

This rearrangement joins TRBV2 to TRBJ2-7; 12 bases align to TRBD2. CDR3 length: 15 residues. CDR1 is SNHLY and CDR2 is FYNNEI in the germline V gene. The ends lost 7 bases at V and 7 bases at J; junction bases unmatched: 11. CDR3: CASTLAGGPAGEQYF. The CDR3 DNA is TGTGCCAGCACGCTAGCGGGAGGGCCCGCTGGAGAGCAGTACTTC.

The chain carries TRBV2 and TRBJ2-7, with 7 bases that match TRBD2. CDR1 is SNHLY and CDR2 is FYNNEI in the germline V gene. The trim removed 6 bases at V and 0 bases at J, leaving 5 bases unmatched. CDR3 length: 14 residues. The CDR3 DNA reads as TGTGCCAGCAGAGAACTAGCGACCTCCTACGAGCAGTACTTC. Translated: CASRELATSYEQYF.

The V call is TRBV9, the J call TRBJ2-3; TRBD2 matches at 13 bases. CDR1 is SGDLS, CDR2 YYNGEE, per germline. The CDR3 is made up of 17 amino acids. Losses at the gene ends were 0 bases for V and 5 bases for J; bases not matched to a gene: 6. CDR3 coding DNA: TGTGCCAGCAGCGTAGGGACTAGCGGGAGCGGGGGAGATACGCAGTATTTT. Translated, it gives CASSVGTSGSGGDTQYF. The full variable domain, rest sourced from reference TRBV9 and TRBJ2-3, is DSGVTQTPKHLITATGQRVTLRCSPRSGDLSVYWYQQSLDQGLQFLIQYYNGEERAKGNILERFSAQQFPDLHSELNLSSLELGDSALYFCASSVGTSGSGGDTQYFGPGTRLTVL.

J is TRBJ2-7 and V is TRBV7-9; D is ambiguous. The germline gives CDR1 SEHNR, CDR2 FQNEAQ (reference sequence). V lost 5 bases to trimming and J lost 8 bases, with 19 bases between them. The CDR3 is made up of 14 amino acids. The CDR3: CASSGDENPKKQYF. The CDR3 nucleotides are TGTGCCAGCAGCGGAGACGAGAACCCCAAAAAGCAGTACTTC.

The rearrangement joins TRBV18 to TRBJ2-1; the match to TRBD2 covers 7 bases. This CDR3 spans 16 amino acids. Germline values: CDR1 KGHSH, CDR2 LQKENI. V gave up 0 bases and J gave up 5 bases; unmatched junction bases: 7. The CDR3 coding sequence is TGTGCCAGCTCACCACCGTGGGCGGGAGCTGACAATGAGCAGTTCTTC. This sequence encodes CASSPPWAGADNEQFF.

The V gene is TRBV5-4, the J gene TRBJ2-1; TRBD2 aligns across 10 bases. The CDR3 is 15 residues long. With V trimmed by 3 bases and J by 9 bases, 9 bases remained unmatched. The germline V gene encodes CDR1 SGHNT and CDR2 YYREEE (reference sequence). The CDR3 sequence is CASSSAGGPDGEQFF. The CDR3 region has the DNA TGTGCCAGCAGCTCAGCGGGAGGGCCCGATGGTGAGCAGTTCTTC.

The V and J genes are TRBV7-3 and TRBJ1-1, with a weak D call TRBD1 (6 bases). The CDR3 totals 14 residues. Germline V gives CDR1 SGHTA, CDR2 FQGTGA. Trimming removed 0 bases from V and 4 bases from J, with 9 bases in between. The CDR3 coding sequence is TGTGCCAGCAGCTTAACGGGGGCAGCCACTGAAGCTTTCTTT. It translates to CASSLTGAATEAFF.

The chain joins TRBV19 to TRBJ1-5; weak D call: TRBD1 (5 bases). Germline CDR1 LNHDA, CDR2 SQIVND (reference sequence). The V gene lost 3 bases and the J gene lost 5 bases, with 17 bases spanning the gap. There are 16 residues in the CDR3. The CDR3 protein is CASSMGPGLRDQPQHF. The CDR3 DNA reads TGTGCCAGTAGTATGGGTCCGGGACTTCGGGATCAGCCCCAGCATTTT.

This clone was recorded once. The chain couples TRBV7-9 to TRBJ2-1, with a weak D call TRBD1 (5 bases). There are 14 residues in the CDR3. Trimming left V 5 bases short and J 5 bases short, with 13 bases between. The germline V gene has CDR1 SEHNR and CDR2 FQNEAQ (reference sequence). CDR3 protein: CASSRPQQDNEQFF. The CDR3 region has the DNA TGTGCCAGCAGCCGACCGCAACAGGACAATGAGCAGTTCTTC.

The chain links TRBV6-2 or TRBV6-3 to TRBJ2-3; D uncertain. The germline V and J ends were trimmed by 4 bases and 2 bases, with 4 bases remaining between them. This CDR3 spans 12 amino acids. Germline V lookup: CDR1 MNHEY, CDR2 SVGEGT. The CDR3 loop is CASSLYTDTQYF. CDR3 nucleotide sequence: TGTGCCAGCAGTTTGTACACAGATACGCAGTATTTT.

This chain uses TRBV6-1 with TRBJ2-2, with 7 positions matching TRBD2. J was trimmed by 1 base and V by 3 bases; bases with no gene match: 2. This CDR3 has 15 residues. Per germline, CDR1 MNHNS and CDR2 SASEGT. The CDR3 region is CASSEGGMNTGELFF. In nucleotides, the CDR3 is TGTGCCAGCAGTGAGGGGGGGATGAACACCGGGGAGCTGTTTTTT.

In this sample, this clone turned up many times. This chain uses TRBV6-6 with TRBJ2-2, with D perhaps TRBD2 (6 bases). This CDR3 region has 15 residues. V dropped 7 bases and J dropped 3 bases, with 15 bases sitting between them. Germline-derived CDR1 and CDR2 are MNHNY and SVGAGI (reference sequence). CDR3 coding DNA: TGTGCCAGCAAAATGGGGTCTAGCGACACCGGGGAGCTGTTTTTT. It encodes CASKMGSSDTGELFF.

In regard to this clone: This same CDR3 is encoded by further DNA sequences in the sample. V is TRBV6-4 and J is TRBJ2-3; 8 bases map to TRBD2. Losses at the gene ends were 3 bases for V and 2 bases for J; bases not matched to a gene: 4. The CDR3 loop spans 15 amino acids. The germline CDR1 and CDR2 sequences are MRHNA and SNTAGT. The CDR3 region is CASSELAGTTDTQYF. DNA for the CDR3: TGTGCCAGCAGTGAATTAGCGGGAACCACAGATACGCAGTATTTT.